This is a list of T cell receptor beta chains from one sample in a study of cytomegalovirus exposure and HLA in healthy donors. Clones were read by immunoSEQ multiplex PCR, and TCRdb kept only the in-frame ones, dropping some. The table has about 140,000 clones, over 75% seen once. The sequenced sample was PBMCs. Every receptor here comes from a man aged 40-49 years in good health and CMV-seronegative. Both conserved end residues are part of each CDR3. The order of the fields is V gene, J gene, clone size, D gene, CDR3 protein, CDR3 DNA. D genes are given only for firm matches. Clone sizes are given selectively: once, few, many, or a class where the clone is expanded.

>TRBV28|TRBJ2-7|.|.
CASIEGATSEQYF
TGTGCCAGCATCGAAGGGGCGACATCCGAGCAGTACTTC
>TRBV28|TRBJ2-3|.|TRBD2
CASSLLLAGVDTQYF
TGTGCCAGCAGTTTACTACTAGCGGGAGTAGATACGCAGTATTTT
>TRBV7-9|TRBJ1-1|.|.
CASSPGIGNTEAFF
TGTGCCAGCAGCCCAGGAATCGGGAACACTGAAGCTTTCTTT
>TRBV9|TRBJ1-2|.|.
CASSDMSWGEGGYTF
TGTGCCAGCAGCGATATGTCCTGGGGTGAGGGTGGCTACACCTTC
>TRBV28|TRBJ2-2|.|.
CASSLVIQTNTGELFF
TGTGCCAGCAGTTTGGTGATACAGACGAACACCGGGGAGCTGTTTTTT
>TRBV5-1|TRBJ2-5|.|TRBD1
CASSLVPGGQETQYF
TGCGCCAGCAGCTTGGTCCCAGGGGGCCAAGAGACCCAGTACTTC
>TRBV25-1|TRBJ2-1|.|TRBD2
CASCRGGSSEQFF
TGTGCCAGCTGTAGGGGCGGGAGTAGTGAGCAGTTCTTC
>TRBV11-2|TRBJ1-2|.|TRBD1
CASSSLDLREGQGIYGYTF
TGTGCCAGCAGCTCACTCGACCTTCGGGAGGGACAGGGAATCTATGGCTACACCTTC
>TRBV28|TRBJ2-7|once|.
CASRFGTNYEQYF
TGTGCCAGCCGCTTCGGGACAAACTACGAGCAGTACTTC
>TRBV29-1|TRBJ2-1|.|.
CSVVLRTYNEQFF
TGCAGCGTTGTTCTGCGTACCTACAATGAGCAGTTCTTC
>TRBV4-2|TRBJ2-6|many|.
CASSQDSSGANVLTF
TGTGCCAGCAGCCAAGACAGCTCTGGGGCCAACGTCCTGACTTTC
>TRBV6-4|TRBJ2-3|few|TRBD2
CASSDSGTSGGADTQYF
TGTGCCAGCAGTGACTCGGGGACTAGCGGGGGGGCCGATACGCAGTATTTT
>TRBV11-3|TRBJ2-3|.|TRBD2
CASSTHPGGADTQYF
TGTGCCAGCAGCACCCACCCGGGGGGTGCAGATACGCAGTATTTT
>TRBV28|TRBJ2-2|few|.
CASTRGWDTGELFF
TGTGCCAGCACCAGAGGGTGGGACACCGGGGAGCTGTTTTTT
>TRBV10-3|TRBJ1-2|.|.
CAITRPADGYTF
TGTGCCATCACACGGCCGGCGGATGGCTACACCTTC
>TRBV15|TRBJ2-6|.|.
CATSRDIPKTSGANGLTF
TGTGCCACCAGCAGAGATATCCCTAAAACCTCTGGGGCCAACGGCCTGACTTTC